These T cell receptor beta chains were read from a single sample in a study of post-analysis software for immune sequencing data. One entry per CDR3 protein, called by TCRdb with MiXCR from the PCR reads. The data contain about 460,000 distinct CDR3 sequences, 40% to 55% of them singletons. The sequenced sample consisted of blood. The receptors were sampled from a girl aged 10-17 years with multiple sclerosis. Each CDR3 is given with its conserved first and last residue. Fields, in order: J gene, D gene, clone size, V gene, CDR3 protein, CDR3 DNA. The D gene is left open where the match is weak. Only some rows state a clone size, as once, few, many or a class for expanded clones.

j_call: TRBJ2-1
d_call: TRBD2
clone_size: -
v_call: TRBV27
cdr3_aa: CASSTSGNEQFF
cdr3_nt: TGTGCCAGTTCGACTAGCGGTAATGAGCAGTTCTTC

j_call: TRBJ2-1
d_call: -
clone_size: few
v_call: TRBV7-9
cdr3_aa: CASSTRKDSFKQFF
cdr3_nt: TGTGCCAGCAGCACCAGGAAGGACAGTTTTAAGCAGTTCTTC

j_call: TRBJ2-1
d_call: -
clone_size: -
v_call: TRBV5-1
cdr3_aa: CASSPSGGAHNEQFF
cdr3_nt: TGCGCCAGCAGCCCATCCGGCGGGGCACACAATGAGCAGTTCTTC

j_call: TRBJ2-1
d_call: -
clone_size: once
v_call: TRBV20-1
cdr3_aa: CSASKWDNEQFF
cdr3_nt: TGCAGTGCTAGTAAGTGGGACAATGAGCAGTTCTTC

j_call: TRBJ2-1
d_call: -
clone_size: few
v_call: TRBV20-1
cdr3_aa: CSALPGSLAYNEQFF
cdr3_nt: TGCAGTGCCCTCCCCGGGAGTCTGGCATACAATGAGCAGTTCTTC

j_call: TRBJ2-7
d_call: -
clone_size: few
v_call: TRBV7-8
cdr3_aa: CASSLILNREQYF
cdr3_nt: TGTGCCAGCAGCTTAATACTCAATCGAGAGCAGTACTTC

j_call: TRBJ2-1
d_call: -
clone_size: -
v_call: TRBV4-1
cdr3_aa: CASSQESSFHEQFF
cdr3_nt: TGCGCCAGCAGCCAAGAGTCTAGCTTCCATGAGCAGTTCTTC

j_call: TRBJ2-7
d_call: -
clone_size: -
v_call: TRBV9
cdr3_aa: CASSTPPGGTYEQYF
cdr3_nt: TGTGCCAGCAGCACACCCCCAGGGGGGACCTACGAGCAGTACTTC

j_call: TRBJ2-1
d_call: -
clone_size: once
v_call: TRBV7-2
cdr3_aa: CASSLGVGIPNNEQFF
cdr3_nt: TGTGCCAGCAGCTTAGGGGTCGGGATACCTAACAATGAGCAGTTCTTC

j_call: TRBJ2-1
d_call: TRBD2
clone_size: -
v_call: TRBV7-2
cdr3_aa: CASSPPAGVGEQFF
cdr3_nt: TGTGCCAGCAGCCCCCCGGCGGGAGTAGGCGAGCAGTTCTTC

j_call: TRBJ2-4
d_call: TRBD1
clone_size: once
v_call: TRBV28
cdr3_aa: CASSLSGGAGIDIQYF
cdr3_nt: TGTGCCAGCAGTTTATCAGGGGGCGCGGGTATAGACATTCAGTACTTC

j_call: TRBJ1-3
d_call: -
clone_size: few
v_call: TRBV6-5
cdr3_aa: CASSYDGTSGNTIYF
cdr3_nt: TGTGCCAGCAGTTACGATGGTACCTCTGGAAACACCATATATTTT

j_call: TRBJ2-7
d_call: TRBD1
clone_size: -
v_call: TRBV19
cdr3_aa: CASSVMTGVYNEQYF
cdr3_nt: TGTGCCAGTAGTGTAATGACAGGGGTCTACAATGAGCAGTACTTC

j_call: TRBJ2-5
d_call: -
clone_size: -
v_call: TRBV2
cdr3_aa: CASIGVLQETQYF
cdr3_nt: TGTGCCAGCATCGGCGTTTTGCAAGAGACCCAGTACTTC

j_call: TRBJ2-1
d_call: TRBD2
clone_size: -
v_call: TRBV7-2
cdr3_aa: CASSSSGAGGYNEQFF
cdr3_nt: TGTGCCAGCAGCTCCTCGGGGGCGGGAGGATACAATGAGCAGTTCTTC

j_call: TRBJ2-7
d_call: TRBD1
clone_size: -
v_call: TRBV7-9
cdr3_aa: CASSLAGQGAPWKYF
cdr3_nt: TGTGCCAGCAGCTTAGCGGGTCAGGGGGCGCCCTGGAAGTACTTC

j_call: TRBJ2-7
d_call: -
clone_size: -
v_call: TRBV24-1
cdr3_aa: CATSEASGSSYNEQYF
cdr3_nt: TGTGCCACCAGTGAGGCAAGCGGCAGCTCCTACAATGAGCAGTACTTC

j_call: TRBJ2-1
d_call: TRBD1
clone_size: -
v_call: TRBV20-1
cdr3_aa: CSATRDSYNEQFF
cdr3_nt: TGCAGTGCTACACGGGACAGCTACAATGAGCAGTTCTTC

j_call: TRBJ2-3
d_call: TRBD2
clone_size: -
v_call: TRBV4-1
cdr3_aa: CASSIGLAGLGAGADTQYF
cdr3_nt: TGCGCCAGCAGCATAGGACTAGCGGGACTGGGCGCAGGGGCAGATACGCAGTATTTT

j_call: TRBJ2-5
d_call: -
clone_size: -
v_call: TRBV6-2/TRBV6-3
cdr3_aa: CAGSYFPIYRLVGGQTQYF
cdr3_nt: TGTGCCGGCAGTTACTTTCCTATTTACCGACTAGTCGGAGGACAGACCCAGTACTTC

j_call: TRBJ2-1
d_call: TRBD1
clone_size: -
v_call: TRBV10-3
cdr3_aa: CAISAGDRRGGYNEQFF
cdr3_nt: TGTGCCATCAGTGCGGGGGACAGGCGCGGCGGGTACAATGAGCAGTTCTTC

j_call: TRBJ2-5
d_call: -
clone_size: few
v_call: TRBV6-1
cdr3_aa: CASSDRVGETQYF
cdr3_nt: TGTGCCAGCAGTGACCGGGTCGGGGAGACCCAGTACTTC

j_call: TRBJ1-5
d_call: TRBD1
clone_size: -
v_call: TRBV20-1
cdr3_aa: CSARDVLGQESSNQPQHF
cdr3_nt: TGCAGTGCTAGAGATGTTCTGGGACAGGAATCTAGCAATCAGCCCCAGCATTTT

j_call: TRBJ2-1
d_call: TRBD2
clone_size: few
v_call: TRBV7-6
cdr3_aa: CASSPLGEGGLDNEQFF
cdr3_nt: TGTGCCAGCAGCCCACTAGGTGAGGGAGGGCTTGATAATGAGCAGTTCTTC

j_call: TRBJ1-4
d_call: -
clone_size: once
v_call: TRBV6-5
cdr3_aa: CASRWRQYSNEKLFF
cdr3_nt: TGTGCCAGCAGATGGAGACAGTACTCTAATGAAAAACTGTTTTTT

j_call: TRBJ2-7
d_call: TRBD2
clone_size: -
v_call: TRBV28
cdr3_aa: CASSWTSGIEQYF
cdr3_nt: TGTGCCAGCAGTTGGACTAGCGGGATCGAGCAGTACTTC

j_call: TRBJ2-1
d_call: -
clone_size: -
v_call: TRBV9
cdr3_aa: CASSVGSNEQFF
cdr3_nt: TGTGCCAGCAGCGTTGGGAGTAATGAGCAGTTCTTC

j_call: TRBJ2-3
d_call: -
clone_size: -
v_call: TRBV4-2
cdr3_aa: CASSQESPTSTDTQYF
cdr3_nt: TGTGCCAGCAGCCAAGAAAGTCCGACTAGCACAGATACGCAGTATTTT

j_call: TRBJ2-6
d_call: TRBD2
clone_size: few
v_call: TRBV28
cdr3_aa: CASSPPAGVGANVLTF
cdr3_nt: TGTGCCAGCAGTCCCCCCGCGGGAGTCGGGGCCAACGTCCTGACTTTC

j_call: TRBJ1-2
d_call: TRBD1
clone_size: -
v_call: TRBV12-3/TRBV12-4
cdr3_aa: CASSPGGVYGYTF
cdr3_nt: TGTGCCAGCAGCCCAGGGGGCGTCTATGGCTACACCTTC

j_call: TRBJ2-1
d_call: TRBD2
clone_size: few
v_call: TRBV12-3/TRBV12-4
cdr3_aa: CASSFAGGRVDEQFF
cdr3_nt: TGTGCCAGCAGTTTTGCGGGAGGCCGGGTCGATGAGCAGTTCTTC

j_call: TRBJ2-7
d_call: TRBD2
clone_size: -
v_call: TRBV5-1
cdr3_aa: CASSDGTSGGGWQYF
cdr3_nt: TGCGCCAGCAGCGACGGGACTAGCGGGGGGGGTTGGCAGTACTTC

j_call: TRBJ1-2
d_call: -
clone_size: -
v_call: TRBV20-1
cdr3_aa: CSARSGEKANYGYTF
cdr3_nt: TGCAGTGCTAGATCGGGGGAGAAGGCTAACTATGGCTACACCTTC

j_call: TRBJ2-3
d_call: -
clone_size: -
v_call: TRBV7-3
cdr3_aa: CASSLNPGSGPDTQYF
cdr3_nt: TGTGCCAGCAGCTTAAACCCAGGGTCGGGCCCAGATACGCAGTATTTT

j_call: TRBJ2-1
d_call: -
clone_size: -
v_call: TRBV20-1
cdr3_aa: CSAKRGAYNEQFF
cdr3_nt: TGCAGTGCAAAGAGGGGGGCCTACAATGAGCAGTTCTTC

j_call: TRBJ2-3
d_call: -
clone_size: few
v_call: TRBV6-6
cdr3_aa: CASSYSKRLPGADTQYF
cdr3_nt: TGTGCCAGCAGTTACTCGAAGCGACTACCTGGGGCAGATACGCAGTATTTT

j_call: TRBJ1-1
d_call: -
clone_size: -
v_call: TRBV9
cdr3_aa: CASSSSGGNTEAFF
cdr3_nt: TGTGCCAGCAGCTCTAGCGGGGGGAACACTGAAGCTTTCTTT

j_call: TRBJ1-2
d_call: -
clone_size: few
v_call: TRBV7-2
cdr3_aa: CASSPGWEGYGYTF
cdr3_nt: TGTGCCAGCAGCCCCGGGTGGGAGGGCTATGGCTACACCTTC

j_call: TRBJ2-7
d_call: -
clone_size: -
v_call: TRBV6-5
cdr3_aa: CASGGTATAYEQYF
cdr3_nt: TGTGCCAGCGGAGGGACAGCAACCGCCTACGAGCAGTACTTC

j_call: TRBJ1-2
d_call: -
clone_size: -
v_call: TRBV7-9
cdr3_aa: CASSLGRDLANYGYTF
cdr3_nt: TGTGCCAGCAGCTTAGGACGGGACCTTGCTAACTATGGCTACACCTTC

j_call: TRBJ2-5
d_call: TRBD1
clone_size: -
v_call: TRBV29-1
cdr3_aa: CSVEDRRTGLYF
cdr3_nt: TGCAGCGTTGAAGACAGGCGGACAGGGTTGTACTTC

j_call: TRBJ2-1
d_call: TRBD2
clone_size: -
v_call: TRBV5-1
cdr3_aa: CASSRAGLAGVGDIEQFF
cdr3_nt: TGCGCCAGCAGCCGAGCTGGACTAGCGGGAGTAGGGGACATTGAGCAGTTCTTC

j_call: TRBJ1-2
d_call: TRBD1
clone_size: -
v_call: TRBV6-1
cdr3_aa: CATTARWTGGFSNYGYTF
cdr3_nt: TGTGCCACAACGGCACGGTGGACAGGGGGCTTCTCTAACTATGGCTACACCTTC

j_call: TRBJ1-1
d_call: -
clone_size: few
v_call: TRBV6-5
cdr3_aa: CASRYPGTSTEAFF
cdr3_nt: TGTGCCAGCAGATACCCTGGCACCTCAACTGAAGCTTTCTTT

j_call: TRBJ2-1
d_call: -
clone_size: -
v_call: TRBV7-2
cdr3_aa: CASSPSRLVNNEQFF
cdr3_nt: TGTGCCAGCAGCCCCTCCCGTCTAGTGAACAATGAGCAGTTCTTC

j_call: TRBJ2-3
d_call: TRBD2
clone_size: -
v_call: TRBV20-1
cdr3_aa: CSAVTLREMDTQYF
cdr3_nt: TGCAGTGCTGTTACTTTGCGGGAGATGGATACGCAGTATTTT